These 20 T cell receptor beta chains originate from one sample sequenced in a study of T cells after yellow fever vaccination. TCRdb ran MiXCR on the 5' RACE reads and lists one entry per CDR3 protein. This table holds more than 350,000 distinct CDR3 sequences, approximately 10% found once. The sequencing here drew on PBMCs, taken on the day of the first yellow fever vaccination. Receptors originate from a man between 18 and 29 years old who received the YFV17D yellow fever vaccine.

The chain uses TRBV20-1 and TRBJ2-3; 9 bases agree with TRBD1. This CDR3 comprises 14 residues. CDR1 DFQATT and CDR2 SNEGSKA come from the germline V gene (reference sequence). With V trimmed by 6 bases and J by 4 bases, 8 bases remained unmatched. The CDR3 region has the DNA TGCAGTGCAACCGGGACAGGGTTAGCAGATACGCAGTATTTT. It translates to CSATGTGLADTQYF.

This clonotype came up many times. The chain has TRBV12-3 or TRBV12-4 and TRBJ1-2; 7 bases match TRBD1. The CDR3 sequence is 16 residues long. V lost 2 bases and J lost 4; bases outside the gene matches: 10. This CDR3 is CASSLFVVGQLYGYTF. As DNA, the CDR3 is TGTGCCAGCAGTTTATTCGTGGTGGGACAGCTCTATGGCTACACCTTC.

The chain joins TRBV5-4 to TRBJ2-5; 8 bases align to TRBD1. V was clipped by 1 base and J by 4 bases; unmatched bases: 3. CDR1 SGHNT and CDR2 YYREEE come from the germline V gene (reference sequence). The CDR3 has 14 amino acids. CDR3 DNA: TGTGCCAGCAGCTTGATCGACAGGGGAGAGACCCAGTACTTC. Amino acids: CASSLIDRGETQYF.

This clonotype was seen ten or more times. The V gene is TRBV6-2 or TRBV6-3, the J gene TRBJ2-7, with D unclear. Deletions cut 6 bases from V and 1 base from J, with 22 bases between. The CDR3 extends over 17 amino acids. Germline CDR1 is MNHEY and CDR2 is SVGEGT. The CDR3 region is CASSPRRNMLESYEQYV. CDR3 sequence (DNA): TGTGCCAGCAGCCCCCGACGTAATATGTTGGAGTCCTACGAGCAGTACGTC.

V is TRBV7-9 and J is TRBJ2-1, with D possibly being TRBD1 (6 bases). CDR1 is SEHNR, CDR2 FQNEAQ, per germline (reference sequence). With 5 bases removed from V and 0 bases from J, the gap between germline ends came to 11 bases. The CDR3 length is 15 residues. Written as DNA, the CDR3 is TGTGCCAGCAGCCCTAAGGGGGTCTCCTACAATGAGCAGTTCTTC. Residues: CASSPKGVSYNEQFF.

This clonotype was observed a handful of times. The V call is TRBV3-1, the J call TRBJ2-5; possibly TRBD2 for D (5 bases). V was cut by 0 bases and J by 5 bases, with 19 bases left in between. CDR1 LGHDT and CDR2 YNNKEL come from the germline V gene (reference sequence). This CDR3 spans 17 amino acids. As DNA, the CDR3 is TGTGCCAGCAGCCAAGAGGGCAGGAGGATACCCGCGGAGACCCAGTACTTC. This codes for CASSQEGRRIPAETQYF.

This chain links TRBV9 with TRBJ1-1; 7 bases agree with TRBD1. Trimming at V came to 3 bases and at J to 0 bases, leaving 8 bases not matched to a gene. CDR3 size: 16 residues. CDR1 and CDR2 (germline): SGDLS, YYNGEE. CDR3 sequence: CASSAQGGRLNTEAFF. The DNA for the CDR3 is TGTGCCAGCAGCGCCCAGGGGGGACGGCTGAACACTGAAGCTTTCTTT.

V is TRBV5-4 and J is TRBJ2-1; possible D gene TRBD2, 7 bases. The CDR3 spans 16 residues. The V end lost 4 bases, the J end lost 2 bases, and 16 bases lay between the germline ends. The germline gives CDR1 SGHNT, CDR2 YYREEE (reference sequence). The CDR3 region is CASSPRGGLTYNEQFF. DNA of the CDR3: TGTGCCAGCAGCCCGAGGGGGGGCCTCACCTACAATGAGCAGTTCTTC.

This clonotype was detected ten times or more. J is TRBJ2-4 and V is TRBV7-2; TRBD1 might be the D (6 bases). V shed 6 bases and J shed 7 bases, with 19 bases lying between them. Germline V lookup: CDR1 SGHTA, CDR2 FQGNSA. The length of the CDR3 is 15 residues. As DNA, the CDR3 is TGTGCCAGCAGTAAACGATTACAGGGAAGGAACATTCAGTACTTC. The encoded protein is CASSKRLQGRNIQYF.

The rearrangement links TRBV4-3 to TRBJ2-7; 10 bases map to TRBD2. The CDR3 runs 18 residues. J was trimmed by 0 bases and V by 2 bases; bases with no gene match: 10. Germline assignment: CDR1 LGHNA and CDR2 YSLEER. CDR3 in DNA: TGCGCCAGCAGCCAAAGTTTGCAGACTAGCGGGTTCTCCTACGAGCAGTACTTC. Translated: CASSQSLQTSGFSYEQYF.

The rearrangement links TRBV6-1 to TRBJ2-7, with TRBD1 identical over 9 bases. The CDR3 contains 14 residues. Germline CDR1 reads MNHNS; CDR2 reads SASEGT. V lost 7 bases, J lost 0 bases, and 4 bases stayed unmatched. The CDR3 reads CASTTTGGSYEQYF. DNA of the CDR3: TGTGCCAGCACTACGACAGGGGGCTCCTACGAGCAGTACTTC.

The chain is built from TRBV7-2 and TRBJ2-7, with D unresolved. Trimming removed 1 base at V and 3 bases at J, with 10 bases between. This CDR3 spans 14 amino acids. The V gene's germline CDR1 is SGHTA and CDR2 FQGNSA. In DNA form, the CDR3 reads TGTGCCAGCAGCTTAGATCCCTTATACTACGAGCAGTACGTC. This translates into CASSLDPLYYEQYV.

The J gene is TRBJ1-3, the V gene TRBV6-1, with D unresolved. Germline CDR1 and CDR2: MNHNS and SASEGT. V gave up 0 bases and J gave up 4 bases, with 7 bases separating them. The CDR3 sequence is 14 residues long. CDR3 amino acids: CASSEAGSGNTIYF. The DNA for the CDR3 is TGTGCCAGCAGTGAAGCAGGGTCCGGAAACACCATATATTTT.

This clonotype was found many times. A read error may account for a junction end that differs from germline. The chain uses TRBV7-2 and TRBJ2-7; D is uncertain. The CDR3 is 11 amino acids. Germline CDR1 SGHTA, CDR2 FQGNSA. The CDR3 loop is CASSLGLGPTF. The CDR3 DNA reads as TGTGCCAGCAGCTTAGGGTTAGGACCGACGTTC.

This clonotype was seen a few times. The V call is TRBV4-1, the J call TRBJ2-7; D gene uncertain. The V and J ends lost 1 base and 3 bases respectively, with 10 bases between them. Per the germline V gene, CDR1 is MGHRA and CDR2 is YSYEKL. The CDR3 is made up of 14 amino acids. CDR3 in amino acids: CASSQVQQSYEQYF. The CDR3 DNA follows: TGCGCCAGCAGCCAAGTGCAACAAAGCTACGAGCAGTACTTC.

The CDR3 DNA follows: TGTGCCATCAGTGAGTATCAGGGAGTCAACTATGGCTACACCTTC. The encoded protein is CAISEYQGVNYGYTF. This chain joins TRBV10-3 and TRBJ1-2; TRBD1 might be the D (5 bases). The CDR3 spans 15 residues. The V end was cut by 1 base, the J end by 2 bases, with 11 bases between. The germline V gene has CDR1 ENHRY and CDR2 SYGVKD.

This clonotype was seen at least ten times. This chain links TRBV4-1 with TRBJ1-4, with TRBD1 matching over 9 bases. J lost 6 bases, V lost 1 base, and 0 bases had no gene match. The CDR3 contains 14 residues. The V gene's germline CDR1 is MGHRA and CDR2 YSYEKL. The CDR3 protein is CASSQGTGDEKLFF. DNA of the CDR3: TGCGCCAGCAGCCAAGGGACAGGGGATGAAAAACTGTTTTTT.

The chain couples TRBV18 to TRBJ2-7; 8 nucleotides align to TRBD1. Germline-derived CDR1 and CDR2 are KGHSH and LQKENI. Germline trimming cut 6 bases from V and 2 bases from J; bases unmatched to any gene: 3. The CDR3 has 13 residues. The CDR3: CASSDRETYEQYF. CDR3 DNA sequence: TGTGCCAGCTCGGACAGGGAAACCTACGAGCAGTACTTC.

CDR3 sequence: CASGLRRLGHEKLFF. CDR3 nucleotides: TGTGCTAGTGGTTTGCGCCGCTTAGGTCATGAAAAACTGTTTTTT. The V and J genes are TRBV12-5 and TRBJ1-4; D unresolved. Germline lookup yields CDR1 LGHNT and CDR2 FRNRAP. CDR3 length: 15 amino acids. Deletions cut 2 bases from V and 6 bases from J, with 13 bases between.

The chain employs TRBV7-8 and TRBJ2-7; 9 bases match TRBD1. With 5 bases clipped from V and 5 bases from J, the junction kept 10 bases outside the gene matches. Germline V CDR1 and CDR2: SGHVS, FQNEAQ. The CDR3 is 15 amino acids. DNA for the CDR3: TGTGCCAGCAGCCCCTCCGGGACAGGGTCCAACGAGCAGTACTTC. It encodes CASSPSGTGSNEQYF.